This TCR beta chain was found in a study of post-analysis software for immune sequencing data. Whole-study context: The courses of disease that were included comprised relapsing-remitting, secondary progressive and progressive-relapsing multiple sclerosis.

The junction had 13 bases not matched to a gene; V was cut back by 5 bases and J by 8 bases. From germline, CDR1 is DFQATT and CDR2 SNEGSKA (reference sequence). The length of the CDR3 is 15 residues. As for this clonotype: The target antigen is unknown.

Regarding the study as a whole: Those with multiple sclerosis, the patient group, showed significantly lower normalized Chao1 diversity than controls. In patients, TRBV5-6, TRBV5-1 and TRBV20-1 belonged to four or five TRBV segments found more frequently than in controls.

TCR beta libraries were prepared from cDNA with unique molecular identifiers. Around 500,000 cDNA molecules came from 1 to 10 million T cells. Via MiXCR, TCRdb re-called the PCR reads, giving one row per CDR3 protein. The sample consists of approximately 730,000 distinct CDR3 sequences, 35% to 55% of them appearing once. This clonotype was obtained from a girl aged 5-17 years with multiple sclerosis. The sample comprised blood. The V gene is TRBV20-1, the J gene TRBJ2-1; 9 bases map to TRBD2. The chain's CDR3 is CSAAVPLAGEDEQFF. CDR3 DNA sequence: TGCAGTGCTGCAGTTCCATTAGCGGGAGAGGATGAGCAGTTCTTC.